Described below is a single T cell receptor (beta chain) sequence and its context. Germline V lookup: CDR1 MGHRA, CDR2 YSYEKL. V was clipped by 0 bases and J by 3 bases, with 11 bases between them. The CDR3 covers 16 residues. This specimen belongs to a study of blood T cell repertoires in COVID-19. As for the study in general: Samples taken during acute and convalescent COVID-19 were collected in the United States, Italy and Spain.

Original handling: Reference gene primer amplification yielded estimated nucleated cell counts. Clones were sequenced by immunoSEQ multiplex PCR, and TCRdb holds only the in-frame ones, with some missing. The D gene and trimming were derived from the DNA, and the V and J assignments and clone size from that table. The repertoire holds fewer than 400,000 clones, with 75% to 90% as singletons. It was during active infection that Seattle patients were enrolled and then longitudinally followed. The rearrangement uses TRBV4-1 and TRBJ1-4; D remains unclear. The sample consisted of peripheral blood. This clonotype was obtained from a woman aged 30 to 39 with COVID-19, enrolled during active disease. CDR3: CASSQDPGISNEKLFF. Written as DNA, the CDR3 is TGCGCCAGCAGCCAAGATCCGGGTATTTCTAATGAAAAACTGTTTTTT.